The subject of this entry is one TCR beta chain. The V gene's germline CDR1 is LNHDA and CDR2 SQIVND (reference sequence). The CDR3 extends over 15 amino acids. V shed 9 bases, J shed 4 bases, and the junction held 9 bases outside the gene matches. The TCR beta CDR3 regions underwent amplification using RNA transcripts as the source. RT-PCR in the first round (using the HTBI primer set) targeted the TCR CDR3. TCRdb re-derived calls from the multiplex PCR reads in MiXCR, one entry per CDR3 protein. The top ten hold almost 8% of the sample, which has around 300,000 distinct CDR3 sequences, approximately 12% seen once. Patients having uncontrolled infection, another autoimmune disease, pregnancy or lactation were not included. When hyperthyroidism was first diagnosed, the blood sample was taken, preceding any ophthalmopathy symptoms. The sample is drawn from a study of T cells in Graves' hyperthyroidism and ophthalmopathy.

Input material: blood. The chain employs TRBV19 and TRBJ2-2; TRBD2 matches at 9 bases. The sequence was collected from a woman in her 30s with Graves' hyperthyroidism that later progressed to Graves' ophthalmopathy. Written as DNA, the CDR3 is TGTGCCAGCCGACAGGGACTAGCTGGCACCGGGGAGCTGTTTTTT. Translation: CASRQGLAGTGELFF.